One and the same sample provided the 30 T cell receptor beta chains below, sequenced in a study of CD8+CD57+ T cells in acquired aplastic anemia (dated by TCRdb to 2016 to 2018). The run used an Illumina HiSeq 2000. TCR beta VDJ combination and CDR3 sequence profiling used genomic DNA as the template. The public reads were reprocessed in TCRdb via fastp at Q25 and MiXCR, keeping in-frame beta chains. CDR3 protein duplicates are merged, each entry listing the most common genes and DNA. Here the sample has more than 150,000 distinct CDR3 sequences; around 50% occur a single time. Roughly 13% of the sample lies in the top ten. Patients chosen for sequencing had shown expansion of CD8+CD57+ cells by flow cytometry. The sample was sorted CD4+, CD8+, or CD8+CD57+ T cells (not recorded which) from PBMCs. The receptors here all came from a human donor with aplastic anemia.

Regarding this clonotype: Being one base from a much bigger clone, this may be a read error. The chain uses TRBV10-3 and TRBJ1-5, with D possibly TRBD1 on 5 matching bases. This CDR3 comprises 15 residues. V lost 10 bases and J lost 5, with 21 bases in between. The germline V gene has CDR1 ENHRY and CDR2 SYGVKD. CDR3 nucleotides: TGTGCCACGGGGGACGACAGACACCTCGATCAGCCCCAGCATTTT. This sequence encodes CATGDDRHLDQPQHF.

The rearrangement uses TRBV10-3 and TRBJ1-1; D is possibly TRBD1 (5 bases). CDR1 is ENHRY, CDR2 SYGVKD, per germline. V was shortened by 0 bases and J by 5 bases, with 13 bases between the two germline ends. This CDR3 contains 15 residues. CDR3 protein: CAISESRGLRTEAFF. The DNA for the CDR3 is TGTGCCATCAGTGAGTCTCGGGGGTTAAGGACTGAAGCTTTCTTT.

This clonotype was observed a few times. The chain carries TRBV2 and TRBJ1-6; D ambiguous. Germline assignment: CDR1 SNHLY and CDR2 FYNNEI. Trimming pared 3 bases from V and 4 bases from J, leaving 7 bases between. This CDR3 has 14 residues. CDR3 loop: CASSESFYNSPLHF. The CDR3 DNA is TGTGCCAGCAGTGAGAGCTTTTATAATTCACCCCTCCACTTT.

For this clonotype: This may be a read error: a much more frequent sequence differs by one nucleotide. The J gene is TRBJ1-5, the V gene TRBV5-6; 7 bases align to TRBD1. V gave up 1 base and J gave up 5 bases; unmatched junction bases: 6. This CDR3 is 15 amino acids long. The germline V gene encodes CDR1 SGHDT and CDR2 YYEEEE. The CDR3 sequence: CASSLYGTDHQPQHF. The CDR3 DNA is TGTGCCAGCAGCTTGTATGGGACAGATCATCAGCCCCAGCATTTT.

This clonotype was detected a few times. The chain has TRBV2 and TRBJ2-7; 7 positions match TRBD2. Unmatched junction bases numbered 10, after V lost 6 bases and J lost 5 bases. The CDR3 has 14 residues. Per germline, CDR1 SNHLY and CDR2 FYNNEI. The CDR3 DNA sequence: TGTGCCAGCAGCCCGGGACTAAGAAGCGACGAGCAGTACTTC. It translates to CASSPGLRSDEQYF.

This clonotype was seen repeatedly, ten times or more. This rearrangement joins TRBV6-1 to TRBJ1-2; tentatively, D is TRBD1 (5 bases). The CDR3 spans 14 residues. Trimming removed 5 bases at V and 6 bases at J, with 16 bases between. From germline, CDR1 is MNHNS and CDR2 SASEGT. CDR3 sequence: CASSRNQGPHGYTF. The CDR3 bases are TGTGCCAGCAGTAGAAATCAGGGACCCCATGGCTACACCTTC.

J is TRBJ2-7 and V is TRBV20-1; 7 positions match TRBD1. Germline loops: CDR1 DFQATT, CDR2 SNEGSKA (reference sequence). With V trimmed by 6 bases and J by 2 bases, 7 bases remained unmatched. The CDR3 has 13 residues. The CDR3 DNA is TGCAGTGCAGAAGACGGGACAGCCTACGAGCAGTACTTC. Translating it yields CSAEDGTAYEQYF.

The sample holds many counts of this clonotype. This sequence joins TRBV20-1 and TRBJ2-4; D ambiguous. Germline CDR1 is DFQATT and CDR2 is SNEGSKA (reference sequence). The CDR3 has 15 amino acids. V dropped 1 base and J dropped 0 bases, with 10 bases sitting between them. The CDR3 reads CSARVEGLAKNIQYF. In nucleotides, the CDR3 is TGCAGTGCTAGAGTCGAAGGGTTAGCCAAAAACATTCAGTACTTC.

The sample holds many counts of this clonotype. V is TRBV5-5 and J is TRBJ1-1; 7 nucleotides align to TRBD1. Germline V gene data show CDR1 as SGHKS and CDR2 as YYEKEE (reference sequence). V lost 4 bases to trimming and J lost 4 bases; unmatched junction nucleotides: 10. There are 15 residues in the CDR3. The CDR3 loop is CASSTTGLRGTEAFF. The DNA of the CDR3 is TGTGCCAGCAGCACGACAGGGCTGAGGGGCACTGAAGCTTTCTTT.

This clonotype appeared a few times. V is TRBV7-2 and J is TRBJ2-7; D might be TRBD2 (5 bases). The CDR3 is 13 residues long. Trimming left V 1 base short and J 4 bases short, with 8 bases between. Germline V gene sequence: CDR1 SGHTA, CDR2 FQGNSA. The DNA for the CDR3 is TGTGCCAGCAGCTTAGGGCTAGCATACGAGCAGTACTTC. As protein: CASSLGLAYEQYF.

With regard to this clonotype: No conserved phenylalanine or tryptophan is present at the end of the CDR3, so a read error is the likely explanation. The chain links TRBV4-2 to TRBJ1-2; TRBD1 is a possible D gene (5 bases). V shed 1 base and J shed 8 bases, with 11 bases lying between them. The CDR3 consists of 13 residues. Germline CDR1 and CDR2: LGHNA and YNFKEQ. The CDR3 spells CASSQGGGEGYTS. As DNA, the CDR3 is TGTGCCAGCAGCCAAGGGGGCGGGGAGGGCTACACCTCC.

As to this clonotype: In this CDR3 the conserved last residue, phenylalanine or tryptophan, is missing, so a read error is likely. Written as DNA, the CDR3 is TGTGCCACCAGTGATGTTAACGGGGCGAACACCGGGGAGCTGTTTCTT. This translates into CATSDVNGANTGELFL. The chain carries TRBV24-1 and TRBJ2-2; weak D call: TRBD2 (5 bases). From germline, CDR1 is KGHDR and CDR2 SFDVKD. This CDR3 has 16 amino acids. V lost 3 bases and J 0 bases, leaving 10 bases between the germline ends.

Ten or more counts support this clonotype. This chain joins TRBV7-2 and TRBJ1-5, with a weak D call TRBD1 (6 bases). The V end was cut by 3 bases, the J end by 7 bases, with 19 bases between. CDR1 and CDR2 (germline): SGHTA, FQGNSA. This CDR3 is built from 16 residues. This CDR3 reads CASSFAGVLQDQPQHF. The CDR3 DNA sequence: TGTGCCAGCAGCTTCGCAGGGGTCCTCCAGGACCAGCCCCAGCATTTT.

The chain carries TRBV24-1 and TRBJ2-3, with D perhaps matching TRBD1 (6 bases). V lost 3 bases to trimming and J lost 0 bases, with 12 bases between them. The CDR3 extends over 16 amino acids. The germline V gene encodes CDR1 KGHDR and CDR2 SFDVKD. CDR3 region: CATSDAQGQSTDTQYF. The CDR3 DNA sequence: TGTGCCACCAGTGATGCTCAGGGACAAAGCACAGATACGCAGTATTTT.

The rearrangement joins TRBV20-1 to TRBJ1-1; D is undetermined. Per the germline V gene, CDR1 is DFQATT and CDR2 is SNEGSKA (reference sequence). V lost 5 bases and J 2 bases, leaving 9 bases between the germline ends. This CDR3 comprises 12 residues. The CDR3 region has the DNA TGCAGTGCTTCGGACGGCAACACTGAAGCTTTCTTT. Amino acids: CSASDGNTEAFF.

This clonotype was seen a handful of times. This sequence joins TRBV10-3 and TRBJ1-1; D perhaps matches TRBD1 (6 bases). CDR1 and CDR2 (germline): ENHRY, SYGVKD. Deletions cut 6 bases from V and 0 bases from J, with 8 bases between. The CDR3 totals 13 residues. DNA for the CDR3: TGTGCCATCAGCAGGGGTATGAACACTGAAGCTTTCTTT. Its protein product is CAISRGMNTEAFF.

This clonotype was detected many times. The chain recombines TRBV12-3 or TRBV12-4 with TRBJ2-1; the match to TRBD2 covers 7 bases. J gave up 7 bases and V 5 bases, and 8 bases lay outside the gene matches. The CDR3 is made up of 14 amino acids. In DNA form, the CDR3 reads TGTGCCAGCAGTACCGACTTGGGGGGGAATGAGCAGTTCTTC. This codes for CASSTDLGGNEQFF.

This clonotype occurred many times. The V gene is TRBV5-6, the J gene TRBJ2-5; 7 nucleotides agree with TRBD1. CDR1 and CDR2 from the germline V gene are SGHDT and YYEEEE. The CDR3 length is 17 residues. V lost 0 bases and J lost 4; bases outside the gene matches: 12. The CDR3: CASSLVVRGSGGETQYF. The CDR3 DNA follows: TGTGCCAGCAGCTTGGTGGTCAGGGGGTCGGGTGGAGAGACCCAGTACTTC.

This clonotype appeared once. The chain couples TRBV29-1 to TRBJ1-1, with TRBD1 identical over 8 bases. CDR1 and CDR2 (germline): SQVTM, ANQGSEA. V dropped 0 bases and J dropped 3; count of bases not matched to a gene: 3. The CDR3 loop spans 14 amino acids. DNA of the CDR3: TGCAGCGTTGAAGAGACAGGGGTTTACACTGAAGCTTTCTTT. Residues: CSVEETGVYTEAFF.

The table lists this clonotype with a few counts. The V gene is TRBV20-1, the J gene TRBJ1-2; 12 nucleotides agree with TRBD1. CDR1 is DFQATT and CDR2 is SNEGSKA in the germline V gene (reference sequence). The CDR3 has 13 residues. The CDR3 sequence is CKGVGQGAFGYTF. CDR3 DNA: TGCAAAGGGGTGGGACAGGGGGCATTTGGCTACACCTTC.

This clonotype was seen once. This chain uses TRBV29-1 with TRBJ1-6; 7 nucleotides line up with TRBD1. The junction had 8 bases not matched to a gene; V was cut back by 6 bases and J by 6 bases. Germline V CDR1 and CDR2: SQVTM, ANQGSEA. The CDR3 runs to 14 residues. The CDR3, as DNA: TGCAGCGTCCGACAGGGAGAGGCTAATTCACCCCTCCACTTT. Protein product: CSVRQGEANSPLHF.

The sample holds a few counts of this clonotype. The chain recombines TRBV7-9 with TRBJ2-7; perhaps TRBD1 as D (5 bases). This CDR3 contains 14 residues. Germline-derived CDR1 and CDR2 are SEHNR and FQNEAQ (reference sequence). Trimming pared 1 base from V and 5 bases from J, leaving 12 bases between. The CDR3 loop reads CASSLVGRAHEQYF. The CDR3 DNA is TGTGCCAGCAGCTTAGTCGGCAGGGCCCACGAGCAGTACTTC.

This clonotype was recorded many times. The CDR3 loop reads CAISESGGDGQPQHF. CDR3 DNA sequence: TGTGCCATCAGTGAGTCGGGGGGGGATGGGCAGCCCCAGCATTTT. This chain joins TRBV10-3 and TRBJ1-5; TRBD1 might be the D (5 bases). Per germline, CDR1 ENHRY and CDR2 SYGVKD. The V and J ends lost 0 bases and 7 bases respectively, with 13 bases between them. The CDR3 is 15 amino acids.

Ten or more counts support this clonotype. This sequence joins TRBV10-2 and TRBJ2-1; 10 bases map to TRBD2. V trimming: 1 base; J trimming: 10 bases; junction bases outside the gene matches: 10. Germline lookup yields CDR1 WSHSY and CDR2 SAAADI. The CDR3 covers 16 residues. CDR3 loop: CASSEWGLARGVEQFF. CDR3 sequence (DNA): TGCGCCAGCAGTGAGTGGGGACTAGCGAGAGGGGTGGAGCAGTTCTTC.

The chain combines TRBV19 with TRBJ2-7; D uncertain. The V gene's germline CDR1 is LNHDA and CDR2 SQIVND (reference sequence). The V gene lost 4 bases and the J gene lost 2 bases, with 15 bases spanning the gap. CDR3 length: 15 amino acids. The CDR3, as DNA: TGTGCCAGTAGTACGGGTCTCTCTATAGCCTACGAGCAGTACTTC. It translates to CASSTGLSIAYEQYF. Combining the CDR3 with reference TRBV19 and TRBJ2-7 gives the whole variable domain DGGITQSPKYLFRKEGQNVTLSCEQNLNHDAMYWYRQDPGQGLRLIYYSQIVNDFQKGDIAEGYSVSREKKESFPLTVTSAQKNPTAFYLCASSTGLSIAYEQYFGPGTRLTVT.

At least ten counts were recorded for this clonotype. The rearrangement links TRBV20-1 to TRBJ1-6, with D possibly matching TRBD1 (5 bases). V shed 5 bases and J shed 5 bases, with 10 bases lying between them. CDR1 is DFQATT, CDR2 SNEGSKA, per germline (reference sequence). The CDR3 spans 13 residues. The CDR3 DNA reads as TGCAGTGCTGCCCAAGGGGATAATTCACCCCTCCACTTT. Protein sequence: CSAAQGDNSPLHF.

This chain links TRBV19 with TRBJ1-1; 10 bases agree with TRBD1. This CDR3 comprises 20 residues. Trimming cost V 3 bases and J 2 bases; bases outside gene matches: 18. CDR1 LNHDA and CDR2 SQIVND come from the germline V gene (reference sequence). Here the CDR3 DNA reads TGTGCCAGTAGTATTTATTTCCCGGGACAGGGGCTGCGGGAAAACACTGAAGCTTTCTTT. Encoded protein: CASSIYFPGQGLRENTEAFF.

This clonotype was picked up many times. The CDR3 loop reads CASSLWQGIVGSPLHF. CDR3 DNA: TGTGCCAGCAGCTTGTGGCAGGGGATAGTTGGGTCACCCCTCCACTTT. The chain has TRBV5-6 and TRBJ1-6; the D gene is possibly TRBD1 (6 bases). Germline-derived CDR1 and CDR2 are SGHDT and YYEEEE. V lost 1 base, J lost 10 bases, and 18 bases lay in between. CDR3 length equals 16 residues. Full variable domain (remainder filled in from reference TRBV5-6 and TRBJ1-6): DAGVTQSPTHLIKTRGQQVTLRCSPKSGHDTVSWYQQALGQGPQFIFQYYEEEERQRGNFPDRFSGHQFPNYSSELNVNALLLGDSALYLCASSLWQGIVGSPLHFGNGTRLTVT.

Regarding this clonotype: Since a much larger clone is just one base distant, this may be a read error. J is TRBJ1-2 and V is TRBV6-2 or TRBV6-3; 7 nucleotides align to TRBD1. The CDR3 has 13 amino acids. The V gene end was trimmed by 2 bases and the J gene end by 4 bases; junction bases not matched to a gene: 1. Germline V gene lookup returns CDR1 MNHEY and CDR2 SVGEGT. DNA of the CDR3: TGTGCCAGCAGTTACGGGACAGTCTATGGCTACACCTTC. Its translation: CASSYGTVYGYTF.

This chain connects TRBV2 to TRBJ2-7; D remains unclear. Trimming removed 3 bases from V and 3 bases from J, with 9 bases in between. Per the germline V gene, CDR1 is SNHLY and CDR2 is FYNNEI. The CDR3 loop spans 13 amino acids. CDR3 sequence: CASSDVFSYEQYF. CDR3 sequence (DNA): TGTGCCAGCAGTGACGTTTTCAGCTACGAGCAGTACTTC.